This TCR beta chain emerged from a study of T cells in Graves' hyperthyroidism and ophthalmopathy. Regarding the study as a whole: Peripheral blood also featured most of the thyroid clonotypes expanded above 0.001.

Germline CDR1 MGHRA, CDR2 YSYEKL. CDR3 length: 15 amino acids. The V and J ends lost 2 bases and 7 bases, in that order; junction bases with no gene match: 6. Subjects aged 18 to 65 presented with newly diagnosed hyperthyroidism of less than 2 months' duration. The PBMCs were sourced from fresh peripheral blood (about 9.7 ml). This clonotype was counted between two and nine times. The antigen remains unidentified. The TCR beta CDR3 regions underwent amplification using RNA transcripts as the source. RT-PCR in the first round (using the HTBI primer set) targeted the TCR CDR3. TCRdb recomputed calls from the multiplex PCR reads with MiXCR, one row per CDR3 protein. Here the sample spans 500,000 to 650,000 distinct CDR3 sequences, about 15% being singletons.

The sequencing sample was made of blood. The chain has TRBV4-1 and TRBJ2-1; 9 bases agree with TRBD2. The origin of this receptor is a woman aged 40 to 55 with Graves' hyperthyroidism. This chain's CDR3 is CASSQLLAGDNEQFF. DNA for the CDR3: TGCGCCAGCAGCCAACTATTAGCGGGAGATAATGAGCAGTTCTTC.